This T cell receptor (beta chain) was sequenced in a study of cytomegalovirus exposure and HLA in healthy donors. A single count supports this clone. What it binds is not known. Points from the study as a whole: Confirmation in vitro established that a few CMV-associated chains were specific for CMV antigens. Fewer N-insertions (relative to the roughly 610-donor mean) were reportedly seen in an Asian-associated ancestry cluster in a later analysis. Per a later analysis, about 18,000 TCR beta sequences showed association with HLA alleles at 0.05 false discovery rate.

PCR used 60 Vbeta primers and 13 Jbeta primers. Libraries were prepared by immunoSEQ multiplex PCR; TCRdb keeps only in-frame clonotypes and omits some of them. The sample records 45,000 to 70,000 clones, approximately 84% being singletons. Germline V gene data show CDR1 as LGHNA and CDR2 as YNFKEQ. V dropped 2 bases and J dropped 5; count of bases not matched to a gene: 7. The CDR3 spans 16 residues. The rearrangement joins TRBV4-2 to TRBJ2-5, with 11 bases aligning to TRBD1. The sequenced sample was PBMCs. This receptor was identified in a man aged 45-60 years in good health and CMV-seronegative. The CDR3 DNA follows: TGTGCCAGCAGCCAAATCCCGGGACAGGGGGGGGAGACCCAGTACTTC. It translates to CASSQIPGQGGETQYF.